This T cell receptor (beta chain) comes out of a study of T cells in Graves' hyperthyroidism and ophthalmopathy. Study details: Peripheral blood specimens were obtained at initial diagnosis, prior to any treatment.

Amplification of TCR beta CDR3 regions was performed using RNA transcripts as template. A set of HTBI primers served as the primers for a first-round RT-PCR of the TCR CDR3. TCRdb processed the multiplex PCR reads anew with MiXCR; each CDR3 protein has one entry. The sample consists of around 600,000 distinct CDR3 sequences, 13% to 15% of them appearing once. This CDR3 region has 13 residues. Per the germline V gene, CDR1 is DFQATT and CDR2 is SNEGSKA (reference sequence). With 5 bases clipped from V and 3 bases from J, the junction kept 3 bases outside the gene matches. This rearrangement joins TRBV20-1 to TRBJ2-7; 11 positions match TRBD1. This clonotype was obtained from a woman aged 18-35 years with Graves' ophthalmopathy. Source material: blood. Written as DNA, the CDR3 is TGCAGTGCTCCCGGGACAGGGGGCTACGAGCAGTACTTC. It yields the protein CSAPGTGGYEQYF.